The sequence of this T cell receptor beta chain was determined in a study of blood T cell repertoires in COVID-19. The junction had 5 bases not matched to a gene; V was cut back by 5 bases and J by 3 bases. The CDR3 extends over 14 amino acids. The germline V gene has CDR1 SGHTA and CDR2 FQGNSA. As handled by the study authors: Researchers report that nucleated cell counts were estimated from reference gene primer amplification. Profiled with immunoSEQ multiplex PCR; TCRdb holds only in-frame clones, not every one. The DNA was the basis for D and trimming; V, J and clone size are from that table. The sample lists approximately 200,000 clones, 80% to 90% occurring once.

The chain has TRBV7-2 and TRBJ2-7, with 9 nucleotides matching TRBD1. The source material was peripheral blood. This clonotype originated in a woman older than 75 with acute or convalescent COVID-19. The CDR3 bases are TGTGCCAGCAGCCCGGGACAGGGTTACTACGAGCAGTACTTC. Translation: CASSPGQGYYEQYF.